These 17 T cell receptor beta chains share one sample of origin, sequenced in a study of response to subunit inactivated influenza vaccine. TCRdb reprocessed the RT-PCR reads with MiXCR, giving one entry per CDR3 protein. The repertoire includes more than 700,000 distinct CDR3 sequences, 21% of them detected once, and roughly 10% sits in the top ten. Here the sequenced sample was PBMCs from blood, taken approximately 5 days after vaccination. The receptors shown here come from a man aged 50 to 59 who received an inactivated influenza vaccine.

J is TRBJ2-5 and V is TRBV4-3; 8 nucleotides match TRBD1. The CDR3 sequence is 15 residues long. With V trimmed by 1 base and J by 5 bases, 6 bases remained unmatched. From germline, CDR1 is LGHNA and CDR2 YSLEER. DNA of the CDR3: TGCGCCAGCAGCCAAGGGACAGGGTTTAGGGAGACCCAGTACTTC. Protein sequence: CASSQGTGFRETQYF.

This clonotype has a count of ten or more. V usage is TRBV9 and J usage is TRBJ1-2; 8 positions agree with TRBD1. Germline V gene lookup returns CDR1 SGDLS and CDR2 YYNGEE. This CDR3 contains 14 residues. With 1 base clipped from V and 8 bases from J, the junction kept 7 bases outside the gene matches. The CDR3 DNA reads TGTGCCAGCAGCGTATTCGACAGGGGTGGCGGCTACACCTTC. This sequence encodes CASSVFDRGGGYTF.

This clonotype has a handful of counts. J is TRBJ2-7 and V is TRBV12-3 or TRBV12-4; no firm D call. CDR3 length equals 13 residues. V lost 1 base, J lost 9 bases, and 13 bases lay in between. Here the CDR3 DNA reads TGTGCCAGCAGTTTAGACCGACGGCTCGTGCAGTACTTC. Amino acids: CASSLDRRLVQYF.

This clonotype has a handful of counts. This rearrangement joins TRBV29-1 to TRBJ1-1, with 10 bases that match TRBD1. Germline V gene sequence: CDR1 SQVTM, CDR2 ANQGSEA. The CDR3 is 13 amino acids. V lost 6 bases and J lost 3; bases outside the gene matches: 4. The CDR3 nucleotides are TGCAGCGTCCCGGGACAGGGGTACACTGAAGCTTTCTTT. It translates to CSVPGQGYTEAFF.

CDR3 loop: CASSTDPTPLHF. Here the CDR3 DNA reads TGTGCCAGCAGTACCGACCCCACACCCCTCCACTTT. The chain links TRBV28 to TRBJ1-6; D ambiguous. Germline assignment: CDR1 MDHEN and CDR2 SYDVKM. The CDR3 runs 12 residues. V was shortened by 5 bases and J by 11 bases, with 10 bases between the two germline ends. The full variable domain, in which reference TRBV28 and TRBJ1-6 provide the parts outside the CDR3, is DVKVTQSSRYLVKRTGEKVFLECVQDMDHENMFWYRQDPGLGLRLIYFSYDVKMKEKGDIPEGYSVSREKKERFSLILESASTNQTSMYLCASSTDPTPLHFGNGTRLTVT.

This rearrangement joins TRBV12-3 or TRBV12-4 to TRBJ2-5; D possibly corresponds to TRBD2 (5 bases). CDR3 length equals 13 residues. Trimming took 6 bases from V and 5 from J, leaving 13 bases between them. CDR3 nucleotide sequence: TGTGCCAGCAGGAGGGTGTCGGGGGAGACCCAGTACTTC. This sequence encodes CASRRVSGETQYF.

The chain combines TRBV29-1 with TRBJ1-1; 7 positions match TRBD1. Trimming at V came to 7 bases and at J to 5 bases, leaving 4 bases not matched to a gene. The V gene's germline CDR1 is SQVTM and CDR2 ANQGSEA. This CDR3 is 11 amino acids long. The CDR3 is CSGNRGTEAFF. The CDR3 nucleotides are TGCAGCGGGAACAGGGGAACTGAAGCTTTCTTT.

The V call is TRBV4-1, the J call TRBJ1-2; 8 bases map to TRBD1. Trimming took 5 bases from V and 4 from J; bases not matched to a gene: 9. CDR3 length: 15 amino acids. Germline lookup yields CDR1 MGHRA and CDR2 YSYEKL. In nucleotides, the CDR3 is TGCGCCAGCAGCTCCCAGGGGGCAAGGATCTATGGCTACACCTTC. It translates to CASSSQGARIYGYTF.

The V call is TRBV7-9, the J call TRBJ2-7; no clear D. CDR1 and CDR2 (germline): SEHNR, FQNEAQ (reference sequence). This CDR3 has 13 amino acids. Trimming stripped 6 bases from V and 2 bases from J, with 11 bases between. Here the CDR3 DNA reads TGTGCCAGCAGGGCCGCGGACCCCTACGAGCAGTACTTC. Its translation: CASRAADPYEQYF.

This clonotype was observed a few times. Germline and junction disagree at one end, which may indicate a read error. This chain links TRBV15 with TRBJ2-1; 8 nucleotides line up with TRBD1. This CDR3 has 13 residues. Per germline, CDR1 LNHNV and CDR2 YYDKDF (reference sequence). The CDR3, as DNA: TGTGCCACCAGTAGAGACAGGGGTAGTGAGCAGTTCTTC. Encoded protein: CATSRDRGSEQFF.

The chain recombines TRBV11-3 with TRBJ1-5; 12 bases agree with TRBD1. Trimming took 3 bases from V and 7 from J; bases not matched to a gene: 13. This CDR3 has 18 amino acids. CDR1 is SGHNT and CDR2 is YENEEA in the germline V gene. The CDR3 sequence is CASSFGHAGTGGGQPQHF. The DNA of the CDR3 is TGTGCCAGCAGCTTTGGTCATGCCGGGACAGGGGGCGGCCAGCCCCAGCATTTT.

The V and J genes are TRBV24-1 and TRBJ1-5; no clear D. V was trimmed by 4 bases and J by 10 bases, leaving 13 bases between them. Germline loops: CDR1 KGHDR, CDR2 SFDVKD. The CDR3 extends over 13 amino acids. The CDR3 sequence: CATSDGSVTPQHF. The DNA of the CDR3 is TGTGCCACCAGTGACGGGTCTGTTACTCCCCAGCATTTT.

The rearrangement links TRBV12-3 or TRBV12-4 to TRBJ2-3, with 8 bases matching TRBD2. The CDR3 consists of 16 residues. V lost 5 bases, J lost 4 bases, and 11 bases stayed unmatched. CDR3 region: CASSPTGTRFPDTQYF. For the CDR3, the DNA is TGTGCCAGCAGTCCCACCGGGACTAGATTCCCAGATACGCAGTATTTT.

This sequence joins TRBV9 and TRBJ2-7; perhaps D is TRBD1 or TRBD2 (5 bases each). The V end was cut by 3 bases, the J end by 6 bases, with 16 bases between. CDR1 and CDR2 from the germline V gene are SGDLS and YYNGEE. CDR3 size: 14 residues. The DNA for the CDR3 is TGTGCCAGCAGCGCCGGGACCCGCGTCTCCGAGCAGTACTTC. This codes for CASSAGTRVSEQYF. Supplemented by reference TRBV9 and TRBJ2-7, the full variable domain reads DSGVTQTPKHLITATGQRVTLRCSPRSGDLSVYWYQQSLDQGLQFLIQYYNGEERAKGNILERFSAQQFPDLHSELNLSSLELGDSALYFCASSAGTRVSEQYFGPGTRLTVT.

The CDR3 DNA is TGTGCCAGCAGTTCCCTCACGGACTTCCACAATGAGCAGTTCTTC. Its protein product is CASSSLTDFHNEQFF. The V call is TRBV6-5, the J call TRBJ2-1, with a tentative D call TRBD2 (5 bases). Germline CDR1 is MNHEY and CDR2 is SVGAGI. V dropped 4 bases and J dropped 5 bases, with 15 bases sitting between them. The CDR3 runs to 15 residues.

V and J are TRBV20-1 and TRBJ1-4; no firm D call. This CDR3 is 15 amino acids long. Germline V gene lookup returns CDR1 DFQATT and CDR2 SNEGSKA (reference sequence). V was pared by 1 base and J by 7 bases, with 16 bases between. The chain's CDR3 is CSARVGGILGEKLFF. CDR3 sequence (DNA): TGCAGTGCTAGAGTGGGAGGGATCCTCGGTGAAAAACTGTTTTTT.

This clonotype was seen a few times. This chain joins TRBV4-1 and TRBJ1-5, with D possibly TRBD1 on 6 matching bases. Germline values: CDR1 MGHRA, CDR2 YSYEKL. The CDR3 sequence is 16 residues long. The ends were cut back, 6 bases at V and 2 bases at J, with 17 bases in the middle. The CDR3 DNA is TGCGCCAGCAGTCTTGAACCAGGGGTAGGCAATCAGCCCCAGCATTTT. It translates to CASSLEPGVGNQPQHF.